These T cell receptor beta chains were read from a single sample in a study of shared clonotypes between healthy human individuals. Sequenced by immunoSEQ multiplex PCR; TCRdb stores in-frame clones only, minus some. Of 2 million to 2.5 million clones listed, roughly 95% are singletons. The sample consisted of naive CD4+ T cells sorted from blood. The receptor source for this set is a man younger than 35 in good health. Each CDR3 is given with its conserved first and last residue. The order of the fields is V gene, J gene, D gene, clone size, CDR3 protein, CDR3 DNA. The D gene is left open where the match is weak. A row's size may be missing; if present it is once, few, many or a size class.

>TRBV10-2|TRBJ1-1|TRBD1|.
CASSAGQGGYTEAFF
TGCGCCAGCAGTGCTGGACAGGGCGGGTACACTGAAGCTTTCTTT
>TRBV7-9|TRBJ1-1|.|.
CASSTKGQQNTEAFF
TGTGCCAGCAGCACCAAGGGACAACAGAACACTGAAGCTTTCTTT
>TRBV5-1|TRBJ2-3|.|.
CASSLDDIITDTQYF
TGCGCCAGCAGCTTGGATGACATTATCACAGATACGCAGTATTTT
>TRBV7-5|TRBJ2-7|.|.
CARSLPQRFRRVNEQYF
TGTGCCAGAAGCTTACCTCAGAGGTTTCGTCGGGTCAACGAGCAGTACTTC
>TRBV28|TRBJ1-4|.|.
CASSPGTSLQKLFF
TGTGCCAGCAGCCCCGGGACATCCCTCCAGAAACTGTTTTTT
>TRBV27|TRBJ2-3|TRBD1|.
CASVDRVTDTQYF
TGTGCCAGCGTGGACAGGGTTACAGATACGCAGTATTTT
>TRBV5-6|TRBJ2-1|.|.
CASSFWASNEQFF
TGTGCCAGCAGCTTCTGGGCCTCCAATGAGCAGTTCTTC
>TRBV10-3|TRBJ2-5|.|.
CAISESGGETQYF
TGTGCCATCAGTGAATCTGGGGGAGAGACCCAGTACTTC
>TRBV9|TRBJ2-7|TRBD2|.
CASSVGSREGYEQYF
TGTGCCAGCAGCGTAGGGAGTCGGGAGGGTTACGAGCAGTACTTC
>TRBV2|TRBJ1-5|.|.
CASSAGVYQPQHF
TGTGCCAGCAGTGCCGGTGTGTATCAGCCCCAGCATTTT
>TRBV30|TRBJ2-5|.|.
CAWSTEETQYF
TGTGCCTGGAGTACTGAAGAGACCCAGTACTTC
>TRBV6-6|TRBJ2-1|.|.
CASSYGNEQFF
TGTGCCAGCAGTTACGGGAATGAGCAGTTCTTC
>TRBV19|TRBJ2-4|TRBD2|.
CASSILASGLAKNIQYF
TGTGCCAGTAGTATCCTGGCTAGCGGGTTAGCCAAAAACATTCAGTACTTC
>TRBV5-6|TRBJ1-6|.|.
CASSLSSANSPLHF
TGTGCCAGCAGCTTGTCCAGTGCGAATTCACCCCTCCACTTT
>TRBV30|TRBJ1-1|.|.
CAYSGMDTEAFF
TGTGCTTATTCCGGTATGGACACTGAAGCTTTCTTT
>TRBV10-3|TRBJ2-3|.|.
CAISGDDSFRTDTQYF
TGTGCCATCAGTGGGGACGACAGTTTTCGCACAGATACGCAGTATTTT
>TRBV19|TRBJ2-3|TRBD2|.
CASRGTKDDTQYF
TGTGCCAGTAGGGGGACTAAGGACGATACGCAGTATTTT
>TRBV6-5|TRBJ2-7|TRBD2|once
CASSYSKASGNYEQYF
TGTGCCAGCAGTTACTCGAAGGCGAGCGGGAACTACGAGCAGTACTTC
>TRBV29-1|TRBJ2-1|.|.
CSTWGINSDEQFF
TGCAGCACTTGGGGAATAAATAGTGATGAGCAGTTCTTC
>TRBV21-1|TRBJ2-7|.|.
CASSDGASGTYEQYF
TGTGCCAGCAGTGACGGGGCTAGCGGCACCTACGAGCAGTACTTC
>TRBV14|TRBJ1-2|.|once
CASSQVMEDYTF
TGTGCCAGCAGCCAAGTCATGGAAGACTACACCTTC
>TRBV15|TRBJ2-5|.|.
CATSAQGVETQYF
TGTGCCACCAGCGCCCAGGGTGTGGAGACCCAGTACTTC
>TRBV7-9|TRBJ2-7|.|.
CASSLVGDEQYF
TGTGCCAGCAGCTTAGTTGGGGACGAGCAGTACTTC
>TRBV29-1|TRBJ2-3|.|once
CSVGAGTDTQYF
TGCAGCGTGGGGGCCGGTACGGATACGCAGTATTTT
>TRBV27|TRBJ1-6|TRBD1|.
CASSRRTGIEGSPLHF
TGTGCCAGCAGTCGACGGACAGGGATAGAGGGTTCACCCCTCCACTTT
>TRBV10-3|TRBJ2-2|.|.
CAISTRGPGGTGELFF
TGTGCCATCAGTACACGGGGACCCGGAGGAACCGGGGAGCTGTTTTTT
>TRBV6-5|TRBJ2-3|TRBD2|.
CASSPGLAGVNTQYF
TGTGCCAGCAGTCCCGGACTAGCGGGAGTGAATACGCAGTATTTT
>TRBV4-1|TRBJ2-2|.|.
CASSQGLPYGELFF
TGCGCCAGCAGCCAAGGTCTTCCCTACGGGGAGCTGTTTTTT
>TRBV9|TRBJ2-7|.|.
CASSVGPQGNYEQYF
TGTGCCAGCAGCGTTGGCCCTCAGGGGAACTACGAGCAGTACTTC
>TRBV7-2|TRBJ1-5|TRBD1|.
CASSSGQGRFMPQHF
TGTGCCAGCAGCTCCGGACAGGGCCGATTTATGCCCCAGCATTTT
>TRBV2|TRBJ1-3|.|.
CASSEWQAGNTIYF
TGTGCCAGCAGTGAGTGGCAAGCTGGAAACACCATATATTTT
>TRBV15|TRBJ2-7|TRBD1|.
CATSRVGTGVYEQYF
TGTGCCACCAGCAGGGTAGGGACAGGGGTCTACGAGCAGTACTTC
>TRBV28|TRBJ1-5|.|.
CASRAGGASNQPQHF
TGTGCCAGCAGAGCGGGGGGCGCATCCAATCAGCCCCAGCATTTT
>TRBV6-5|TRBJ2-7|TRBD2|.
CASALSGTTYEQYF
TGTGCCAGCGCGCTGTCCGGGACTACCTACGAGCAGTACTTC
>TRBV18|TRBJ1-1|.|.
CASSPPLQGNTEAFF
TGTGCCAGCTCACCACCCCTACAGGGGAACACTGAAGCTTTCTTT
>TRBV5-1|TRBJ2-2|TRBD1|once
CASSRGPNTGELFF
TGCGCCAGCTCCAGGGGGCCTAACACCGGGGAGCTGTTTTTT
>TRBV27|TRBJ2-2|.|.
CASSLGATGELFF
TGTGCCAGCAGTTTGGGCGCTACCGGGGAGCTGTTTTTT
>TRBV10-2|TRBJ1-6|.|.
CASSEVNSPLHF
TGCGCCAGCAGTGAGGTTAATTCACCCCTCCACTTT
>TRBV5-1|TRBJ1-6|.|.
CASSPGGGPRGSPLHF
TGCGCCAGCAGTCCCGGCGGGGGACCCAGAGGGTCACCCCTCCACTTT
>TRBV5-1|TRBJ2-2|.|.
CASSFGGNTGELFF
TGCGCCAGCAGTTTCGGGGGGAACACCGGGGAGCTGTTTTTT
>TRBV6-5|TRBJ1-2|TRBD1|.
CASSYKQGSYGYTF
TGTGCCAGCAGTTATAAACAGGGGTCCTATGGCTACACCTTC
>TRBV5-4|TRBJ1-1|.|.
CASSPPLGGSTEAFF
TGTGCCAGCAGCCCCCCATTGGGGGGGAGCACTGAAGCTTTCTTT